Listed here are 16 T cell receptor beta chains from one sample, sequenced in a study of blood T cell repertoires in COVID-19 (dated by TCRdb to 2018 to 2020). Library method: the immunoSEQ multiplex PCR assay. The table was pulled from immuneACCESS by TCRdb, which kept in-frame rearrangements only. Such tables lose some clones; where checked, under half of the loss comes from unresolved V genes, and the rest has no known cause. This sample comprises around 470,000 clones, about 88% of them detected only once. The ten largest clones represent 0.7% to 1% of the sample. Sequencing was performed on peripheral blood. These receptors all come from a man aged 18 to 29 with COVID-19, enrolled during active disease.

The genes are TRBV3-1 (or the pseudogene TRBV3-2) and TRBJ1-2, with D tentatively TRBD1 (5 bases). Trimming took 2 bases from V and 0 from J, leaving 19 bases between them. Germline V gene sequence: CDR1 LGHDT, CDR2 YNNKEL (reference sequence). CDR3 length: 18 residues. The CDR3 nucleotides are TGTGCCAGCAGCCAAATTTTTAGCGGGGACCCCGCTAACTATGGCTACACCTTC. This translates into CASSQIFSGDPANYGYTF.

The V call is TRBV27, the J call TRBJ2-1; TRBD1 might be the D (5 bases). The ends were cut back, 4 bases at V and 5 bases at J, with 15 bases in the middle. The CDR3 contains 15 residues. From germline, CDR1 is MNHEY and CDR2 SMNVEV (reference sequence). CDR3 sequence (DNA): TGTGCCAGCAGTTGGGAAGGACACACGGACAATGAGCAGTTCTTC. Translated, it gives CASSWEGHTDNEQFF.

The chain recombines TRBV18 with TRBJ2-1; 7 nucleotides line up with TRBD1. CDR3 size: 16 residues. Germline-derived CDR1 and CDR2 are KGHSH and LQKENI. V was pared by 0 bases and J by 4 bases, with 6 bases of the junction left unmatched. The CDR3 coding sequence is TGTGCCAGCTCACCACCAGGGGGCATTAAGTACAATGAGCAGTTCTTC. Residues: CASSPPGGIKYNEQFF.

V gene TRBV6-6 combines with J gene TRBJ1-5; D possibly corresponds to TRBD1 (5 bases). The CDR3 contains 15 residues. CDR1 and CDR2 from the germline V gene are MNHNY and SVGAGI (reference sequence). With 6 bases removed from V and 4 bases from J, the gap between germline ends came to 16 bases. CDR3 DNA: TGTGCCAGCAGGCTCGGTTCGGGGGGGAATCAGCCCCAGCATTTT. It codes for CASRLGSGGNQPQHF.

The rearrangement joins TRBV29-1 to TRBJ1-4; perhaps TRBD1 as D (5 bases). The CDR3 length is 12 residues. Germline loops: CDR1 SQVTM, CDR2 ANQGSEA. The germline V and J ends were trimmed by 4 bases and 5 bases, with 8 bases remaining between them. CDR3 sequence: CSVGDWNEKLFF. Here the CDR3 DNA reads TGCAGCGTTGGGGACTGGAATGAAAAACTGTTTTTT.

The rearrangement joins TRBV7-9 to TRBJ1-1, with D unresolved. Between the trimmed V and J ends, which lost 3 bases and 6 bases, there was a span of 14 bases. Germline V gene lookup returns CDR1 SEHNR and CDR2 FQNEAQ (reference sequence). The CDR3 is 14 residues long. The DNA of the CDR3 is TGTGCCAGCAGCTTGGAGGGTCCGAGGGCTGAAGCTTTCTTT. It encodes CASSLEGPRAEAFF.

This rearrangement joins TRBV2 to TRBJ2-6; D might be TRBD2 (5 bases). Germline V gives CDR1 SNHLY, CDR2 FYNNEI. The CDR3 totals 15 residues. Between the trimmed V and J ends, which lost 4 bases and 4 bases, there was a span of 11 bases. For the CDR3, the DNA is TGTGCCAGCAGTGCGAGGGTCGCCGGGGCCAACGTCCTGACTTTC. This gives the protein CASSARVAGANVLTF.

The rearrangement joins TRBV6-6 to TRBJ2-5; TRBD2 matches 7 bases. With V trimmed by 5 bases and J by 4 bases, 7 bases remained unmatched. Germline CDR1 MNHNY, CDR2 SVGAGI (reference sequence). This CDR3 has 14 amino acids. The CDR3 loop reads CASSPRTRAETQYF. As DNA, the CDR3 is TGTGCCAGCAGTCCGAGGACTAGGGCAGAGACCCAGTACTTC.

The chain uses TRBV27 and TRBJ1-5; D not certain. This CDR3 is 14 amino acids long. Germline-derived CDR1 and CDR2 are MNHEY and SMNVEV (reference sequence). V was cut by 8 bases and J by 0 bases, with 11 bases left in between. Here the CDR3 reads CASHRDYSNQPQHF. The CDR3 DNA sequence: TGTGCCAGCCACAGAGATTATAGCAATCAGCCCCAGCATTTT.

The J gene is TRBJ2-4, the V gene TRBV2, with D perhaps TRBD2 (6 bases). The length of the CDR3 is 15 residues. Per germline, CDR1 SNHLY and CDR2 FYNNEI. V was pared by 7 bases and J by 0 bases, with 13 bases between. The CDR3 DNA is TGTGCCAGCATCGGTGGGGGGATAGCCAAAAACATTCAGTACTTC. It is translated as CASIGGGIAKNIQYF.

The chain combines TRBV14 with TRBJ2-1, with 10 bases aligning to TRBD2. The CDR3 totals 16 residues. J gave up 6 bases and V 3 bases, and 8 bases lay outside the gene matches. CDR1 and CDR2 (germline): SGHDN, FVKESK. CDR3 region: CASSHLSGGTRNEQFF. In DNA, the CDR3 is TGTGCCAGCAGCCACCTTAGCGGGGGGACCCGCAATGAGCAGTTCTTC.

The rearrangement joins TRBV12-5 to TRBJ2-7; a weak D match, TRBD1 (5 bases). Germline CDR1 reads LGHNT; CDR2 reads FRNRAP. This CDR3 has 14 residues. V was shortened by 6 bases and J by 5 bases, with 17 bases between the two germline ends. The CDR3 region is CASGEGVTTDEQYF. DNA of the CDR3: TGTGCTAGTGGAGAAGGGGTTACTACGGACGAGCAGTACTTC.

The chain links TRBV24-1 to TRBJ2-1; 9 bases match TRBD1. Germline V gene sequence: CDR1 KGHDR, CDR2 SFDVKD. With V trimmed by 2 bases and J by 7 bases, 2 bases remained unmatched. The CDR3 covers 14 residues. The CDR3 DNA is TGTGCCACCAGTGATTCGGACAGGGGAAATGAGCAGTTCTTC. Translated, it gives CATSDSDRGNEQFF.

In DNA form, the CDR3 reads TGTGCCAGCAGTTCCGGCACCGGGAGGGGATCCTACGAGCAGTACTTC. Its protein product is CASSSGTGRGSYEQYF. The chain is built from TRBV27 and TRBJ2-7; 8 positions agree with TRBD2. The CDR3 is 16 amino acids. Trimming at V came to 4 bases and at J to 1 base, leaving 9 bases not matched to a gene. The germline CDR1 and CDR2 sequences are MNHEY and SMNVEV (reference sequence).

This sequence joins TRBV3-1 (or the pseudogene TRBV3-2) and TRBJ2-7; D call uncertain. V dropped 1 base and J dropped 7 bases, with 14 bases sitting between them. The CDR3 has 14 residues. Germline CDR1 reads LGHDT; CDR2 reads YNNKEL (reference sequence). The CDR3: CASSQVETDGEQYF. CDR3 nucleotides: TGTGCCAGCAGCCAAGTGGAGACCGACGGGGAGCAGTACTTC.

J is TRBJ1-1 and V is TRBV28; D is ambiguous. CDR3 length: 14 amino acids. Germline-derived CDR1 and CDR2 are MDHEN and SYDVKM. Trimming shortened V by 1 base and J by 1 base, and 7 bases separated the two germline ends. In DNA form, the CDR3 reads TGTGCCAGCAGTTTATACAAACCGAACACTGAAGCTTTCTTT. Its protein is CASSLYKPNTEAFF.